This T cell receptor beta chain was obtained from a study of T cells in Graves' hyperthyroidism and ophthalmopathy. The study's findings and limits: Ophthalmopathy stood apart from stable hyperthyroidism in a 13 V-J model. The majority of expanded thyroid clonotypes above 0.001 also appeared in blood.

Ophthalmopathy patients showed a Clinical Activity Score of at least 3, NOSPECS grade of at least 4 and duration under 3 months. On the basis of clinical symptoms, serum thyroxine and TRAb, thyroid ultrasound and orbital computed tomography, diagnoses were made. This clonotype was recorded many times. Its antigen is currently unknown. The CDR3 runs to 15 residues. Trimming at V came to 0 bases and at J to 5 bases, leaving 5 bases not matched to a gene. In germline, CDR1 is KGHSH, CDR2 LQKENI. There were TCR beta CDR3 regions amplified from RNA transcripts. RT-PCR in the first round (using the HTBI primer set) targeted the TCR CDR3. TCRdb reprocessed the multiplex PCR reads via MiXCR and lists one record per CDR3 protein. The table lists about 330,000 distinct CDR3 sequences, roughly an eighth of them singletons, with 34% in the top ten.

V is TRBV18 and J is TRBJ2-7; 9 bases line up with TRBD2. The clonotype was recovered from a woman aged 40 to 55 with Graves' ophthalmopathy. The sequencing sample was made of blood. CDR3 coding DNA: TGTGCCAGCTCACCACCGAACAGCGGGAGGAACGAGCAGTACTTC. The encoded protein is CASSPPNSGRNEQYF. The complete variable domain, with remaining parts taken from reference TRBV18 and TRBJ2-7, reads NAGVMQNPRHLVRRRGQEARLRCSPMKGHSHVYWYRQLPEEGLKFMVYLQKENIIDESGMPKERFSAEFPKEGPSILRIQQVVRGDSAAYFCASSPPNSGRNEQYFGPGTRLTVT.